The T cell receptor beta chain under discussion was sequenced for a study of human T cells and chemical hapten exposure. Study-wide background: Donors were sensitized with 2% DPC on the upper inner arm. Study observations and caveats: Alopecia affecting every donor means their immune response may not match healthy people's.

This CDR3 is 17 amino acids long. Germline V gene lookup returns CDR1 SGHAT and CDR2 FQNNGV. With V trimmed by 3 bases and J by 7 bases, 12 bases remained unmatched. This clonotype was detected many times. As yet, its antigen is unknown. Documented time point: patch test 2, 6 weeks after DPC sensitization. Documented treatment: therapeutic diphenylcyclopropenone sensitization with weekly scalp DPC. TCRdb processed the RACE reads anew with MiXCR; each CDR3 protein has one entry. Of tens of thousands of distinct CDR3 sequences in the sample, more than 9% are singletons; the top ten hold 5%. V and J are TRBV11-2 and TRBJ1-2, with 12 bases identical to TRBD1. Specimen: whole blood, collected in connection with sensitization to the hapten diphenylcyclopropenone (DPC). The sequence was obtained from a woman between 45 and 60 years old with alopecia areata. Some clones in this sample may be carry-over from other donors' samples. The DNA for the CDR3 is TGTGCCAGCAGCTTGCCGGGGACAGGGGGCTCCACGGGTGGCTACACCTTC. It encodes CASSLPGTGGSTGGYTF.